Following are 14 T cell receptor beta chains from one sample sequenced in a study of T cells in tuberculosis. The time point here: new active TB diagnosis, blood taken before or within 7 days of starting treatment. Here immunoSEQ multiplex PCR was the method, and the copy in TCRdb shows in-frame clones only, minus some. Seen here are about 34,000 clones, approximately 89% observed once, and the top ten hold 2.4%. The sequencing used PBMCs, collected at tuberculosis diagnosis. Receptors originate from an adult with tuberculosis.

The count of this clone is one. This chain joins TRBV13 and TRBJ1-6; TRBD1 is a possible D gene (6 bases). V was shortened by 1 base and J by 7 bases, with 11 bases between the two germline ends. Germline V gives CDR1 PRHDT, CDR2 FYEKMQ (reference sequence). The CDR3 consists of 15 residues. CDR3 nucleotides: TGTGCCAGCAGCTTAGTAGGACAGCCCAATTCACCCCTCCACTTT. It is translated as CASSLVGQPNSPLHF.

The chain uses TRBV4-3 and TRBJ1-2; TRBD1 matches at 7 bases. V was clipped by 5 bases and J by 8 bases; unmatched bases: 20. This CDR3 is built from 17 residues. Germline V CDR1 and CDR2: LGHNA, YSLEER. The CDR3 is CASSTGTGDAGMSGYTF. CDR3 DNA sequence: TGCGCCAGCAGCACGGGTACAGGGGACGCGGGGATGTCGGGCTACACCTTC.

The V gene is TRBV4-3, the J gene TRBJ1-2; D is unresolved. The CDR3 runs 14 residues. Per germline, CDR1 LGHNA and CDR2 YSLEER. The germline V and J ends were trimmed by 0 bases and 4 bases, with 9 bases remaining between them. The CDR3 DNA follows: TGCGCCAGCAGCCAAGATACGGGTATCTATGGCTACACCTTC. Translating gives CASSQDTGIYGYTF.

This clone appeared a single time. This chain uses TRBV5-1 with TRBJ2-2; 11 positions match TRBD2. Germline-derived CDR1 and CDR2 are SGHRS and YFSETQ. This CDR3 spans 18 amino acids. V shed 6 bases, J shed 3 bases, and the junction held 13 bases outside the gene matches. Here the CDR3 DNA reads TGCGCCAGCACCCGAACTAGCGGGGGACTAATTTACACCGGGGAGCTGTTTTTT. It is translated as CASTRTSGGLIYTGELFF.

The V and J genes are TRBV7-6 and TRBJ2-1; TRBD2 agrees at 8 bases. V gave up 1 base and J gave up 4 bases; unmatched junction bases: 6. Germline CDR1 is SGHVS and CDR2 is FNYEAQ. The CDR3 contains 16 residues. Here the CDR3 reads CASSLEGRGEYNEQFF. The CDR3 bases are TGTGCCAGCAGCTTAGAAGGGCGGGGGGAGTACAATGAGCAGTTCTTC.

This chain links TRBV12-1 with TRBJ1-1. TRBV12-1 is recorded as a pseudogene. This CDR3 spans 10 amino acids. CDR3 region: CASSSIRETF. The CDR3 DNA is TGTGCCAGCAGCTCAATCCGGGAGACCTTT.

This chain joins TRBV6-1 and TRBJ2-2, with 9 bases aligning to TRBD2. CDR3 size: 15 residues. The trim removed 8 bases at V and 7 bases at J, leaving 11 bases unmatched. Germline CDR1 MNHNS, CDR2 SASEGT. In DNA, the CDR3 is TGTGCCAGCGTTCCCTTGCGGGGGGGCGGCGGGGAGCTGTTTTTT. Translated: CASVPLRGGGGELFF.

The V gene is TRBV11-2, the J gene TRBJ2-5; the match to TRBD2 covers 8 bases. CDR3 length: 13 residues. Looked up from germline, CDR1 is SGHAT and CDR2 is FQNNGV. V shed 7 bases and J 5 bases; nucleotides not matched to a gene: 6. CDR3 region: CASTERGRETQYF. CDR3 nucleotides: TGTGCCAGCACCGAGCGGGGGAGGGAGACCCAGTACTTC.

The DNA of the CDR3 is TGTGCCAGCAGTGATCCTGTAGCGGGGGTTGGAGATACGCAGTATTTT. Amino acids: CASSDPVAGVGDTQYF. The chain recombines TRBV6-1 with TRBJ2-3; 9 bases line up with TRBD2. This CDR3 has 16 residues. V lost 3 bases to trimming and J lost 5 bases; unmatched junction nucleotides: 9. CDR1 and CDR2 from the germline V gene are MNHNS and SASEGT.

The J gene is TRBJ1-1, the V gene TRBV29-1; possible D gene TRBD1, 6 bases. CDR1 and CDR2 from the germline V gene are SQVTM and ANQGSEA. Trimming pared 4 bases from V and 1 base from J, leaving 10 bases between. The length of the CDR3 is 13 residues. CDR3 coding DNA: TGCAGCGTTGCCACAGGGCCGAACACTGAAGCTTTCTTT. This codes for CSVATGPNTEAFF.

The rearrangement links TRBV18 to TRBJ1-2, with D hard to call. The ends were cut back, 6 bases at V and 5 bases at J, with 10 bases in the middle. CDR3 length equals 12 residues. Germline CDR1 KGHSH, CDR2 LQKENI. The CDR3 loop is CASSGAGYGYTF. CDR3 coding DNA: TGTGCCAGCTCGGGAGCGGGGTATGGCTACACCTTC.

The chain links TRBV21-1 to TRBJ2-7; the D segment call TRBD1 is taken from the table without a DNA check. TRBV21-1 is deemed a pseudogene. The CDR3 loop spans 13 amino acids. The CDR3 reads CASSKRGSNEQYV. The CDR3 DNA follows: TGTGCCAGCAGTAAAAGGGGGTCTAACGAGCAGTACGTC.

This CDR3 is CASSPITTDRPYEQYF. The CDR3 region has the DNA TGCGCCAGCAGCCCTATAACGACAGATCGTCCCTACGAGCAGTACTTC. The chain has TRBV4-3 and TRBJ2-7; the D gene is possibly TRBD1 (5 bases). This CDR3 is built from 16 residues. CDR1 and CDR2 (germline): LGHNA, YSLEER. V lost 4 bases to trimming and J lost 2 bases, with 18 bases between them.

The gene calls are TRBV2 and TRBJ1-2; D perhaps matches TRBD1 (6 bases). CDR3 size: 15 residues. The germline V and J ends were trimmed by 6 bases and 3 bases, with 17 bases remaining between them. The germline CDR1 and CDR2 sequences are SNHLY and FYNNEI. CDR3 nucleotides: TGTGCCAGCAGCGCTTTAGGACAGACCCACTATGGCTACACCTTC. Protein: CASSALGQTHYGYTF.